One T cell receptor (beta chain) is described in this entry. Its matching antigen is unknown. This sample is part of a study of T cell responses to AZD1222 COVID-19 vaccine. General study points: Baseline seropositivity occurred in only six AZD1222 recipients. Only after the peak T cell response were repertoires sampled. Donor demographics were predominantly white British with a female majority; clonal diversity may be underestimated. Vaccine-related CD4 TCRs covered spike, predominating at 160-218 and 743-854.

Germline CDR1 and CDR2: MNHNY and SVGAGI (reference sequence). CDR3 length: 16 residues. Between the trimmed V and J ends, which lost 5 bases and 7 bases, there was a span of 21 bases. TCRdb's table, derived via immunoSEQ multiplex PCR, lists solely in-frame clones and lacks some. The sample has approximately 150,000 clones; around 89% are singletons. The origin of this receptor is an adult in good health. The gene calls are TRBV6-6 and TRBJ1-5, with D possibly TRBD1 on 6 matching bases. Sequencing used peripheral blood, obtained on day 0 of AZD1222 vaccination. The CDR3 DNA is TGTGCCAGCAGTAGATCCCGGGACATTCAAAAACAGCCCCAGCATTTT. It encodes CASSRSRDIQKQPQHF.